Below are 31 T cell receptor beta chains sequenced from a single sample in a study of T cells in women clearing cervical HPV infection. Measured with immunoSEQ multiplex PCR; TCRdb has only the in-frame clones, and not every one. The listing records tens of thousands of clones. The specimen was blood buffy coat. These receptors came from a woman aged 18 to 75 with a cervical HPV16 infection that either progressed to CIN3+ or cleared (not recorded which).

For this clone: With the read ending 3 residues before the CDR3 end, the germline J gene is used to fill in that end. Other DNA sequences of this sample code for an identical CDR3. V is TRBV19 and J is TRBJ1-3; 11 bases are a match to TRBD1. Losses at the gene ends were 9 bases for V and 4 bases for J; bases not matched to a gene: 11. The CDR3 sequence is 16 residues long. Germline CDR1 and CDR2: LNHDA and SQIVND (reference sequence). CDR3 DNA (partial): TGTGCCAGCCGTCCCCCCGGGACAGGGGGAGGAAACACC. It specifies CASRPPGTGGGNT. The complete CDR3 sequence is CASRPPGTGGGNTIYF.

About this clone itself: Coverage ceases 3 residues before the CDR3 finishes, and the germline J gene fills in the end. This chain links TRBV2 with TRBJ1-2; a weak D match, TRBD1 (6 bases). The V gene lost 6 bases and the J gene lost 3 bases, with 14 bases spanning the gap. The CDR3 covers 14 residues. Germline V CDR1 and CDR2: SNHLY, FYNNEI. The DNA read from the CDR3 is TGTGCCAGCAGGGAGGCCAGGGGTTACTATGGC. Amino acid sequence: CASREARGYYG. The full CDR3 protein is CASREARGYYGYTF.

Regarding this clone: The CDR3 end lies 3 residues beyond the end of the read and is filled in from the germline J gene. V gene TRBV10-2 combines with J gene TRBJ1-1, with 7 bases lining up with TRBD1. Germline CDR1 WSHSY, CDR2 SAAADI. This CDR3 has 14 residues. V lost 7 bases to trimming and J lost 1 base; unmatched junction nucleotides: 6. The CDR3 DNA, read in part, is TGCGCCAGCATAATGACAGGGAAGAACACTGAA. Protein: CASIMTGKNTE. In full, the CDR3 reads CASIMTGKNTEAFF.

For this clone: The DNA ends 3 residues before the CDR3 does, and the rest of the CDR3 is filled in from the germline J gene. This sequence joins TRBV30 and TRBJ2-4, with 11 bases that match TRBD1. The CDR3 spans 15 residues. The V segment lost 5 bases and the J segment 9 bases; nucleotides outside the gene matches: 12. Germline CDR1 is GTSNPN and CDR2 is SVGIG (reference sequence). CDR3: CAWATAGTGGGIQYF. The CDR3 bases that were read are TGTGCCTGGGCGACCGCCGGGACAGGGGGGGGCATT.

For this clone: The CDR3 end falls 3 residues outside the read, so it is completed with the germline J gene. The chain employs TRBV20-1 and TRBJ2-1; 9 bases are a match to TRBD2. Germline CDR1 reads DFQATT; CDR2 reads SNEGSKA (reference sequence). The CDR3 covers 17 residues. The junction had 14 bases not matched to a gene; V was cut back by 6 bases and J by 2 bases. CDR3 protein: CSARRGGSAGAYNEQFF. The covered CDR3 bases are TGCAGTGCAAGGCGGGGGGGTTCCGCCGGGGCCTACAATGAG.

To note about this clone: The read ends 3 residues before the CDR3 terminus; that terminus is restored from the germline J gene. The chain uses TRBV29-1 and TRBJ2-1, with TRBD2 matching 10 bases. The length of the CDR3 is 15 residues. Germline CDR1 SQVTM, CDR2 ANQGSEA. After removal of 8 bases from V and 3 bases from J, the junction contained 10 bases not matched to a gene. The CDR3 protein is CSTHTGTSDYNEQFF. The CDR3 DNA, read in part, is TGCAGCACACATACCGGGACTAGCGACTACAATGAG.

Concerning this clone: The read stops 3 residues short of the end of the CDR3; the missing end is completed from the germline J gene. V usage is TRBV7-9 and J usage is TRBJ2-5; D unclear. V was trimmed by 7 bases and J by 4 bases, leaving 7 bases between them. The CDR3 is 11 residues long. Looked up from germline, CDR1 is SEHNR and CDR2 is FQNEAQ (reference sequence). This CDR3 is CASKSIETQYF. Incomplete CDR3 DNA: TGTGCCAGCAAATCTATAGAGACC.

Note on this clone: The observed sequence ends 3 residues before the CDR3 terminus, with the missing tail filled in from the germline J gene. This chain joins TRBV19 and TRBJ2-1; tentatively, D is TRBD2 (5 bases). CDR1 is LNHDA and CDR2 is SQIVND in the germline V gene (reference sequence). There are 18 residues in the CDR3. V was clipped by 1 base and J by 3 bases, with 19 bases between them. CDR3 sequence reads: CASSIVIGSERHYNEQFF. The CDR3 bases that were read are TGTGCCAGTAGTATAGTTATCGGTAGCGAGCGACACTACAATGAG.

A note on this clone: The CDR3 end falls 3 residues outside the read, so it is completed with the germline J gene. This chain links TRBV5-6 with TRBJ2-1; possible D gene TRBD2, 7 bases. CDR1 SGHDT and CDR2 YYEEEE come from the germline V gene. V was trimmed by 3 bases and J by 6 bases, leaving 13 bases between them. This CDR3 is built from 14 residues. The CDR3 DNA, read in part, is TGTGCCAGCAGCTCCGGGGGGCAAGGCAATGAG. Its translation: CASSSGGQGNE. The CDR3 as a whole reads CASSSGGQGNEQFF.

As to this clone: The missing CDR3 end, 3 residues past where the read stops, is filled in from the germline J gene. The rearrangement joins TRBV29-1 to TRBJ2-5, with 7 bases that match TRBD2. The germline gives CDR1 SQVTM, CDR2 ANQGSEA. The CDR3 covers 12 residues. Trimming took 5 bases from V and 5 from J; bases not matched to a gene: 5. CDR3 protein: CSVTDGGETQYF. The CDR3 DNA, read in part, is TGCAGCGTTACCGACGGGGGGGAGACC.

In regard to this clone: One end of the junction fails to match germline, which may point to a read error. The read comes to an end 3 residues before the CDR3 does, leaving the germline J gene to fill in the end. This chain links TRBV12-3 or TRBV12-4 with TRBJ2-2; D possibly corresponds to TRBD2 (6 bases). The length of the CDR3 is 14 residues. The DNA read from the CDR3 is TGTGCCAGCAATTGGGGGGAAGGAACCGGGGGG. Protein product: CASNWGEGTGG. From start to end, the CDR3 is CASNWGEGTGGLFF.

For this clone: The CDR3 extends 3 residues past the end of the read, so its final part is completed from the germline J gene. The chain links TRBV5-1 to TRBJ2-2; TRBD1 agrees at 11 bases. The ends lost 3 bases at V and 4 bases at J; junction bases unmatched: 11. The CDR3 extends over 18 amino acids. CDR1 is SGHRS, CDR2 YFSETQ, per germline. CDR3 amino acids: CASSYGTGGSLPTGELFF. Partial CDR3 DNA: TGCGCCAGCAGCTACGGGACAGGGGGTTCCCTTCCCACCGGGGAG. Using reference TRBV5-1 and TRBJ2-2 for the parts outside the CDR3, the full variable domain is KAGVTQTPRYLIKTRGQQVTLSCSPISGHRSVSWYQQTPGQGLQFLFEYFSETQRNKGNFPGRFSGRQFSNSRSEMNVSTLELGDSALYLCASSYGTGGSLPTGELFFGEGSRLTVL.

A remark on this clone: Sequencing ends 3 residues short of the CDR3 end; the germline J gene provides the rest. The V and J genes are TRBV19 and TRBJ1-1; unclear D gene. The CDR3 sequence is 14 residues long. Trimming stripped 3 bases from V and 0 bases from J, with 8 bases between. Germline CDR1 and CDR2: LNHDA and SQIVND (reference sequence). The CDR3 DNA, read in part, is TGTGCCAGTAGTATCCAGATCGTGAACACTGAA. Amino acid sequence: CASSIQIVNTE. The full CDR3 reads CASSIQIVNTEAFF.

With respect to this clone: The missing CDR3 end, 3 residues past where the read stops, is filled in from the germline J gene. The chain links TRBV20-1 to TRBJ1-5, with D hard to call. The CDR3 is 15 amino acids. Deletions cut 2 bases from V and 3 bases from J, with 14 bases between. Per the germline V gene, CDR1 is DFQATT and CDR2 is SNEGSKA (reference sequence). The sequenced CDR3 bases are TGCAGTGCTAGAATTTCGGGAGGACTCAATCAGCCC. As protein: CSARISGGLNQP. The complete CDR3 reads CSARISGGLNQPQHF.

About this clone itself: The CDR3 end lies 3 residues beyond the end of the read and is filled in from the germline J gene. This chain links TRBV2 with TRBJ1-5; tentatively, D is TRBD1 (5 bases). Between the trimmed V and J ends, which lost 7 bases and 4 bases, there was a span of 17 bases. This CDR3 is 15 amino acids long. The germline V gene encodes CDR1 SNHLY and CDR2 FYNNEI. The CDR3 region is CASTPGRQTNQPQHF. CDR3 DNA (partial): TGTGCCAGCACCCCTGGTCGACAGACAAATCAGCCC.

A note on this clone: The read halts 3 residues ahead of the CDR3 end, with the missing end drawn from the germline J gene. The chain uses TRBV11-2 and TRBJ1-1; TRBD1 might be the D (5 bases). The CDR3 is made up of 12 amino acids. Germline values: CDR1 SGHAT, CDR2 FQNNGV. The CDR3: CASSPQDKSAFF. The sequenced CDR3 bases are TGTGCCAGCAGCCCCCAGGACAAGTCA. The variable domain in full, with the rest retrieved from reference TRBV11-2 and TRBJ1-1, is EAGVAQSPRYKIIEKRQSVAFWCNPISGHATLYWYQQILGQGPKLLIQFQNNGVVDDSQLPKDRFSAERLKGVDSTLKIQPAKLEDSAVYLCASSPQDKSAFFGQGTRLTVV.

A word on this clone: The CDR3 end is not reached by the read, which stops 3 residues before it; the germline J gene fills it in. The gene calls are TRBV19 and TRBJ1-2, with D uncertain. The V gene lost 6 bases and the J gene lost 0 bases, with 8 bases spanning the gap. Germline CDR1 reads LNHDA; CDR2 reads SQIVND (reference sequence). This CDR3 region has 13 residues. CDR3 protein: CASRQRTNYGYTF. The covered CDR3 bases are TGTGCCAGTAGACAGAGGACTAACTATGGC.

On this clone: The read comes to an end 3 residues before the CDR3 does, leaving the germline J gene to fill in the end. The V call is TRBV7-6, the J call TRBJ2-2, with 7 bases fitting TRBD2. V gave up 1 base and J gave up 8 bases; unmatched junction bases: 7. The CDR3 is 15 residues long. Germline V gives CDR1 SGHVS, CDR2 FNYEAQ. The CDR3 reads CASSLDAGGSGELFF. The part of the CDR3 DNA that was read is TGTGCCAGCAGCTTAGATGCCGGGGGGTCGGGGGAG.

A remark on this clone: The read terminates 3 residues before the CDR3 end, so the remaining end is supplied by the germline J gene. This chain connects TRBV6-1 to TRBJ2-3; 7 bases are a match to TRBD1. CDR3 length equals 14 residues. Germline values: CDR1 MNHNS, CDR2 SASEGT. The CDR3 here is CASSATGWDQPQYF. The sequenced CDR3 bases are TGTGCCAGCAGTGCGACAGGGTGGGATCAGCCG.

In the case of this clone: The missing CDR3 end, 3 residues past where the read stops, is filled in from the germline J gene. This sequence joins TRBV5-1 and TRBJ1-1, with 10 bases matching TRBD1. V lost 4 bases, J lost 4 bases, and 7 bases stayed unmatched. This CDR3 is 15 amino acids long. The germline V gene encodes CDR1 SGHRS and CDR2 YFSETQ. CDR3 bases read: TGCGCCAGCAGCCTCGCCGGACAGGGGGTCACTGAA. It translates to CASSLAGQGVTE. The entire CDR3 reads CASSLAGQGVTEAFF.

With respect to this clone: The DNA ends 3 residues before the CDR3 does, and the rest of the CDR3 is filled in from the germline J gene. The chain has TRBV18 and TRBJ1-2, with D maybe TRBD1 (6 bases). The CDR3 contains 13 residues. The germline V gene encodes CDR1 KGHSH and CDR2 LQKENI. The CDR3 sequence is CASSPSRGNDYTF. The sequenced CDR3 bases are TGTGCCAGCTCACCGTCGAGGGGGAACGAC. Using reference TRBV18 and TRBJ1-2 for the parts outside the CDR3, the full variable domain is NAGVMQNPRHLVRRRGQEARLRCSPMKGHSHVYWYRQLPEEGLKFMVYLQKENIIDESGMPKERFSAEFPKEGPSILRIQQVVRGDSAAYFCASSPSRGNDYTFGSGTRLTVV.

About this clone itself: The CDR3 end is not reached by the read, which stops 3 residues before it; the germline J gene fills it in. This sample also contains other DNA sequences that code for the same CDR3. V and J are TRBV2 and TRBJ1-3; D unclear. CDR3 length: 14 amino acids. V lost 7 bases, J lost 3 bases, and 13 bases lay in between. The germline gives CDR1 SNHLY, CDR2 FYNNEI. The covered CDR3 bases are TGTGCCAGCACCCTATCGACGGGTGGAAACACC. Translation gives CASTLSTGGNT. The full CDR3 protein reads CASTLSTGGNTIYF.

Points on this clone: The read ends 3 residues shy of where the CDR3 ends; the end is completed using the germline J gene. V gene TRBV19 combines with J gene TRBJ2-2; 7 bases match TRBD1. CDR1 and CDR2 (germline): LNHDA, SQIVND (reference sequence). There are 15 residues in the CDR3. The CDR3 bases that were read are TGTGCCAGTAGTACCCCGCGACAGGGTAACGAAAAG. Amino acid sequence: CASSTPRQGNEK. The whole CDR3 sequence reads CASSTPRQGNEKLFF. Full variable domain (outside the CDR3, taken from reference TRBV19 and TRBJ2-2): DGGITQSPKYLFRKEGQNVTLSCEQNLNHDAMYWYRQDPGQGLRLIYYSQIVNDFQKGDIAEGYSVSREKKESFPLTVTSAQKNPTAFYLCASSTPRQGNEKLFFGEGSRLTVL.

With respect to this clone: The read ends 3 residues before the CDR3 terminus; that terminus is restored from the germline J gene. This sample includes further DNA sequences coding for the same CDR3. J is TRBJ1-3 and V is TRBV4-2, with D possibly matching TRBD1 (5 bases). The length of the CDR3 is 17 residues. Trimming removed 4 bases at V and 1 base at J, with 17 bases between. Germline lookup yields CDR1 LGHNA and CDR2 YNFKEQ. Partial CDR3 DNA: TGTGCCAGCAGCCCAATTGCCAGGGAAGGATCTGGAAACACC. Protein sequence: CASSPIAREGSGNT. The CDR3 in full is CASSPIAREGSGNTIYF.

A word on this clone: Read sequence stops 3 residues before the CDR3 end, and the germline J gene provides the missing end. J is TRBJ1-1 and V is TRBV12-3 or TRBV12-4; 7 nucleotides align to TRBD1. There are 13 residues in the CDR3. The V gene end was trimmed by 2 bases and the J gene end by 4 bases; junction bases not matched to a gene: 1. CDR3 loop: CASSLQGGTEAFF. CDR3 bases read: TGTGCCAGCAGTTTACAGGGGGGCACTGAA.

Comments on this clone: Sequencing ends 3 residues short of the CDR3 end; the germline J gene provides the rest. V gene TRBV5-6 combines with J gene TRBJ2-7; 7 bases line up with TRBD1. V shed 1 base and J 1 base; nucleotides not matched to a gene: 5. The CDR3 has 15 residues. Germline assignment: CDR1 SGHDT and CDR2 YYEEEE. The part of the CDR3 DNA that was read is TGTGCCAGCAGCTTGTTTTGGGACAGTTCCTACGAG. Amino acids: CASSLFWDSSYE. The CDR3 in its entirety is CASSLFWDSSYEQYF.

Concerning this clone: The read ends 3 residues shy of where the CDR3 ends; the end is completed using the germline J gene. The rearrangement links TRBV19 to TRBJ2-1; weak D call: TRBD2 (5 bases). The CDR3 is 14 residues long. The V and J ends lost 11 bases and 8 bases respectively, with 22 bases between them. Germline CDR1 reads LNHDA; CDR2 reads SQIVND (reference sequence). This CDR3 reads CAPSTVSSLDEQFF. Partial CDR3 DNA: TGTGCCCCCTCTACCGTTTCTAGCCTCGATGAG.

Comment on this clone: The missing CDR3 end, 3 residues past where the read stops, is filled in from the germline J gene. The chain combines TRBV30 with TRBJ2-3; D perhaps matches TRBD1 (5 bases). The CDR3 spans 13 residues. The germline V gene has CDR1 GTSNPN and CDR2 SVGIG (reference sequence). The CDR3 sequence is CAWNQGGNQPQYF. Partial CDR3 DNA: TGTGCCTGGAATCAGGGTGGCAATCAGCCG. Supplemented by reference TRBV30 and TRBJ2-3, the full variable domain reads SQTIHQWPATLVQPVGSPLSLECTVEGTSNPNLYWYRQAAGRGLQLLFYSVGIGQISSEVPQNLSASRPQDRQFILSSKKLLLSDSGFYLCAWNQGGNQPQYFGPGTRLTVL.

The CDR3 sequence is CASSYSAGGSYEQYF. The part of the CDR3 DNA that was read is TGTGCCAGCAGTTACTCGGCGGGGGGGTCGTACGAG. The V call is TRBV6-2 or TRBV6-3, the J call TRBJ2-7; 9 bases are shared with TRBD2. Read data end 3 residues before the CDR3 end; the end is taken from the germline J gene. Looked up from germline, CDR1 is MNHEY and CDR2 is SVGEGT. This CDR3 has 15 amino acids. Trimming took 0 bases from V and 4 from J; bases not matched to a gene: 4.

On this clone: The read stops 3 residues short of the end of the CDR3; the missing end is completed from the germline J gene. V and J are TRBV20-1 and TRBJ2-3, with 9 positions matching TRBD2. The germline V gene has CDR1 DFQATT and CDR2 SNEGSKA (reference sequence). This CDR3 spans 15 amino acids. V was clipped by 3 bases and J by 3 bases; unmatched bases: 7. The chain's CDR3 is CSARDGTSPTDTQYF. The CDR3 DNA, read in part, is TGCAGTGCTAGGGATGGGACTAGCCCTACAGATACG.

For this clone: The read stops 3 residues short of the end of the CDR3; the missing end is completed from the germline J gene. The chain has TRBV11-2 and TRBJ1-6; D perhaps matches TRBD1 (5 bases). CDR1 and CDR2 (germline): SGHAT, FQNNGV. The germline V and J ends were trimmed by 5 bases and 7 bases, with 12 bases remaining between them. The CDR3 length is 14 residues. Partial CDR3 DNA: TGTGCCAGCAGCCCCACGGGGGGGAATTCACCC. Its translation is CASSPTGGNSP. The full CDR3 protein is CASSPTGGNSPLHF.